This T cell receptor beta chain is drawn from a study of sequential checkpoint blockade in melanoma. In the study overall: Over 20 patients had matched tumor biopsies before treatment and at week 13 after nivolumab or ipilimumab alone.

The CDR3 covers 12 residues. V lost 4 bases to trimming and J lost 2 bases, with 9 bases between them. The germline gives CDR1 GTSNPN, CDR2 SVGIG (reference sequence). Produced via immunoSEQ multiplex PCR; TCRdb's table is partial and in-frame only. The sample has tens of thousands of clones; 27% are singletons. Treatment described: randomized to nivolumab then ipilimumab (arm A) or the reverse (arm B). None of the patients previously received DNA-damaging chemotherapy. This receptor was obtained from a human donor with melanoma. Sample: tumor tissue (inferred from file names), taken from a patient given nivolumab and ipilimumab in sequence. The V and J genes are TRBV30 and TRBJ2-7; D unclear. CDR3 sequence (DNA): TGTGCCTGGAATCTTAATACCTACGAGCAGTACTTC. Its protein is CAWNLNTYEQYF.